The 20 T cell receptor beta chains presented below share a single source sample, sequenced in a study of T-cell memory formation after mild COVID-19. MiXCR, run by TCRdb on the 5' RACE reads, gives a single entry per CDR3 protein. This table has over 150,000 distinct CDR3 sequences, 20% to 25% appearing once. Sequenced: PBMCs or a T cell subset sorted from them (not recorded which). These receptors all stem from an adult woman who had mild COVID-19 (a few samples of this study predate the infection). Cell type and time point are not known.

The rearrangement joins TRBV3-1 to TRBJ2-5, with D unclear. Trimming removed 2 bases from V and 1 base from J, with 11 bases in between. CDR1 and CDR2 from the germline V gene are LGHDT and YNNKEL (reference sequence). The length of the CDR3 is 15 residues. The CDR3 DNA reads TGTGCCAGCAGCCAACGGTCGCGGACCCAAGAGACCCAGTACTTC. Amino acids: CASSQRSRTQETQYF.

This clonotype has just a few counts. The V gene is TRBV19, the J gene TRBJ2-7; TRBD2 is a possible D gene (6 bases). Per the germline V gene, CDR1 is LNHDA and CDR2 is SQIVND (reference sequence). V shed 8 bases and J shed 2 bases, with 10 bases lying between them. The CDR3 consists of 12 residues. The CDR3 spells CASHGEAYEQYF. In DNA, the CDR3 is TGTGCCAGTCACGGGGAGGCCTACGAGCAGTACTTC.

The chain is built from TRBV12-3 or TRBV12-4 and TRBJ1-5; D is perhaps TRBD1 (5 bases). The CDR3 has 15 amino acids. Trimming shortened V by 5 bases and J by 7 bases, and 18 bases separated the two germline ends. The CDR3 loop reads CASSPGLGSGQPQHF. The CDR3 nucleotides are TGTGCCAGCAGTCCGGGACTGGGTTCCGGGCAGCCCCAGCATTTT.

This chain uses TRBV20-1 with TRBJ2-7; no reliable D call. The CDR3 sequence is 13 residues long. Germline CDR1 and CDR2: DFQATT and SNEGSKA (reference sequence). Trimming cost V 7 bases and J 0 bases, with 13 bases left between them. The CDR3 sequence: CSVPVRNSYEQYF. The CDR3 coding sequence is TGCAGTGTCCCGGTACGGAACTCCTACGAGCAGTACTTC.

The chain links TRBV29-1 to TRBJ1-1, with D possibly TRBD1 on 6 matching bases. The germline V gene encodes CDR1 SQVTM and CDR2 ANQGSEA. CDR3 size: 14 residues. The ends were cut back, 0 bases at V and 6 bases at J, with 14 bases in the middle. The DNA of the CDR3 is TGCAGCGTTGAAGACGGACAGCTAAATCCTGAAGCTTTCTTT. Translated, it gives CSVEDGQLNPEAFF.

The chain employs TRBV27 and TRBJ2-1; D is undetermined. The germline gives CDR1 MNHEY, CDR2 SMNVEV (reference sequence). CDR3 length: 17 amino acids. V gave up 0 bases and J gave up 4 bases, with 16 bases separating them. In DNA form, the CDR3 reads TGTGCCAGCAGTTTATCGGGCGGCCCTAGACCTTACAATGAGCAGTTCTTC. Translation: CASSLSGGPRPYNEQFF.

A few counts support this clonotype. The chain uses TRBV29-1 and TRBJ1-2; TRBD1 might be the D (6 bases). Germline V CDR1 and CDR2: SQVTM, ANQGSEA. The CDR3 runs to 11 residues. The V end was cut by 7 bases, the J end by 3 bases, with 9 bases between. As DNA, the CDR3 is TGCAGCGACAGGGAGGACTATGGCTACACCTTC. Amino acid sequence: CSDREDYGYTF.

This clonotype occurred a few times. CDR3: CASSLGPAAFF. CDR3 nucleotide sequence: TGTGCCAGCAGCCTAGGGCCTGCTGCTTTCTTT. The rearrangement links TRBV7-9 to TRBJ1-1; D gene unclear. The CDR3 is made up of 11 amino acids. In germline, CDR1 is SEHNR, CDR2 FQNEAQ (reference sequence). Between the trimmed V and J ends, which lost 5 bases and 11 bases, there was a span of 12 bases.

This clonotype appeared once. The chain employs TRBV2 and TRBJ1-2, with D perhaps matching TRBD1 (5 bases). Germline V gene lookup returns CDR1 SNHLY and CDR2 FYNNEI. This CDR3 region has 15 residues. V gave up 2 bases and J gave up 2 bases, with 12 bases separating them. The CDR3 nucleotides read TGTGCCAGCAGTGAACTGGTGGGGACCAACTATGGCTACACCTTC. Translation: CASSELVGTNYGYTF.

This clonotype was seen ten or more times. The V and J genes are TRBV7-9 and TRBJ2-7; D remains ambiguous. V lost 1 base and J lost 4, with 5 bases in between. The CDR3 runs to 12 residues. Germline assignment: CDR1 SEHNR and CDR2 FQNEAQ (reference sequence). DNA for the CDR3: TGTGCCAGCAGCTTAGGTTTTTACGAGCAGTACTTC. Protein product: CASSLGFYEQYF.

The chain recombines TRBV12-3 or TRBV12-4 with TRBJ1-1; D is undetermined. V shed 10 bases and J shed 1 base, with 13 bases lying between them. CDR3 length equals 13 residues. The CDR3 region is CAILHGSNTEAFF. The CDR3 nucleotides read TGTGCCATCTTACACGGATCGAACACTGAAGCTTTCTTT.

This chain joins TRBV6-5 and TRBJ2-1; a possible D gene is TRBD2 (6 bases). V lost 8 bases and J 5 bases, leaving 13 bases between the germline ends. This CDR3 region has 13 residues. Per the germline V gene, CDR1 is MNHEY and CDR2 is SVGAGI. Here the CDR3 reads CASRLASDNEQFF. As DNA, the CDR3 is TGTGCCAGCCGGCTAGCGTCAGACAATGAGCAGTTCTTC.

The J gene is TRBJ2-7, the V gene TRBV2; D gene uncertain. Between the trimmed V and J ends, which lost 3 bases and 6 bases, there was a span of 18 bases. CDR3 size: 15 residues. Germline CDR1 is SNHLY and CDR2 is FYNNEI. CDR3 in amino acids: CASSESLTLAPEQYF. In DNA form, the CDR3 reads TGTGCCAGCAGTGAGTCTCTAACTTTGGCTCCCGAGCAGTACTTC.

The chain carries TRBV9 and TRBJ1-2; possible D gene TRBD1, 5 bases. This CDR3 is 14 amino acids long. CDR1 is SGDLS and CDR2 is YYNGEE in the germline V gene. Trimming took off 4 bases at V and 11 bases at J, with 21 bases between the two ends. Written as DNA, the CDR3 is TGTGCCAGCAGCCTAAGCGGGGGACGCTCCCTATACACCTTC. It yields the protein CASSLSGGRSLYTF.

This chain connects TRBV9 to TRBJ2-1; a possible D gene is TRBD1 (5 bases). Germline V gene sequence: CDR1 SGDLS, CDR2 YYNGEE. Trimming cost V 4 bases and J 4 bases, with 12 bases left between them. This CDR3 spans 14 amino acids. The CDR3, as DNA: TGTGCCAGCAGCCCCGCGGACAATTACAATGAGCAGTTCTTC. It codes for CASSPADNYNEQFF.

J is TRBJ1-5 and V is TRBV20-1; no reliable D call. The CDR3 is 12 amino acids. Trimming pared 6 bases from V and 4 bases from J, leaving 10 bases between. Per the germline V gene, CDR1 is DFQATT and CDR2 is SNEGSKA (reference sequence). CDR3 residues: CSAEVGNQPQHF. CDR3 DNA: TGCAGTGCAGAAGTGGGGAATCAGCCCCAGCATTTT.

CDR3: CASSLEGEQYF. As DNA, the CDR3 is TGTGCCAGCAGCTTGGAAGGCGAGCAGTACTTC. The chain employs TRBV5-8 and TRBJ2-7, with D hard to call. Per germline, CDR1 SGHTS and CDR2 YDEGEE. There are 11 residues in the CDR3. The V end was cut by 0 bases, the J end by 6 bases, with 4 bases between.

CDR3 residues: CASSQDNWGNDGYTF. The CDR3 DNA reads TGTGCCAGCAGCCAAGATAATTGGGGGAATGATGGCTACACCTTC. The genes are TRBV4-2 and TRBJ1-2, with D possibly TRBD1 on 5 matching bases. V lost 0 bases to trimming and J lost 6 bases, with 14 bases between them. The germline V gene encodes CDR1 LGHNA and CDR2 YNFKEQ. The CDR3 has 15 residues.

The V call is TRBV4-1, the J call TRBJ1-6, with D uncertain. Germline CDR1 reads MGHRA; CDR2 reads YSYEKL. This CDR3 comprises 15 residues. Trimming took off 1 base at V and 8 bases at J, with 12 bases between the two ends. Here the CDR3 reads CASSQVVVGDSPLHF. The CDR3 coding sequence is TGCGCCAGCAGCCAAGTAGTTGTGGGTGATTCACCCCTCCACTTT.

This chain uses TRBV4-3 with TRBJ2-1; 10 bases are a match to TRBD2. The CDR3 is 15 amino acids. Germline V gene sequence: CDR1 LGHNA, CDR2 YSLEER. Trimming at V came to 3 bases and at J to 6 bases, leaving 5 bases not matched to a gene. CDR3 sequence: CASSHGLAAFNEQFF. The CDR3 DNA is TGCGCCAGCAGCCACGGACTAGCGGCCTTCAATGAGCAGTTCTTC.